This T cell receptor (beta chain) was observed in a study of CD8 T cells in Susac syndrome (dated by TCRdb to the late 2010s). Background for the entire study: Repertoire sequencing was used to test whether CD8+ T cell activation and differentiation in Susac syndrome was antigen driven. Here is what the overall study found, with its caveats: The study acknowledged that relatively few individuals were included in the TCR sequencing and HLA analysis.

RNA was extracted with the RNeasy kit and about 0.5 to 1 ug was reverse transcribed using random hexamers. The immunoSEQ multiplex PCR assay, which covers 54 Vbeta and 13 Jbeta segments, was used to amplify TCR beta CDR3 regions. PCR amplification bias was corrected by using a synthetic template baseline for primer optimization and computational correction. As for the authors' bioinformatics: Reads were annotated to V, D and J genes per IMGT and analyzed with immunoSEQ Analyzer, keeping only productive sequences. Clonality was computed as one minus Shannon entropy normalized by log2 of the number of productive unique sequences. Public and private clones were assessed among the 100 most prevalent clones of each patient and control. Clones were defined as Susac-specific if absent from the healthy and MS cohorts, from roughly 1,100 published viral clones and from other ImmuneACCESS disease sequences. The public reads were reanalyzed by TCRdb: fastp trimming at Q25, MiXCR alignment, in-frame beta chains only. Each CDR3 protein gets just one entry, which takes the most common genes and DNA from the rows behind it. For this entry, the V and J calls and clone size follow TCRdb and not the study's own pipeline. The sample records 130,000 or so distinct CDR3 sequences, 85% to 95% of which are singletons. Jointly, the top ten make up approximately 0.12% of the sample.

Peripheral blood CD8+ and CD4+ T cells from healthy donors, Susac syndrome patients and multiple sclerosis patients were profiled by high-throughput TCR beta sequencing. The multiple sclerosis controls were treatment-naive patients who had stable or active relapsing-remitting disease and met the revised McDonald criteria. CD8+ TEMRA cells were enriched by FACS, while bulk CD8+ and CD4+ T cells were purified by magnetic negative isolation. Blood was drawn into EDTA tubes, processed within 24 hours, and PBMCs were isolated by density gradient centrifugation. PBMCs intended for TCR sequencing were cryopreserved in liquid nitrogen and thawed later in a water bath at 37 degrees C. The sorted or isolated CD4+, CD8+ and CD8+ TEMRA cells had a purity of 90% or higher. As for this clonotype: Its antigen specificity is not known. Within one base of it there is no much larger clone, and no base qualities were kept.

The source of this sequence is a human donor with multiple sclerosis. The sample was CD4+ T cells from PBMCs.

The DNA sequence reads TGCGCCAGCAGCTTGGATTGGGGGCGCAGCGTAGGGGAGCTGTTTTTT. It specifies CASSLDWGRSVGELFF. The chain links TRBV5-1 with TRBJ2-2, and the D gene may be TRBD1, 6 bases matching. V is shortened by 0 bases, J by 8 bases, and the region joining them spans 17 bases. Including cysteine and phenylalanine, the CDR3 has 16 amino acids. CDR3 DNA is the only sequence kept; it has 48 bases, read in frame from the first base. Sequences SGHRS (CDR1) and YFSETQ (CDR2) are obtained from the germline V gene.